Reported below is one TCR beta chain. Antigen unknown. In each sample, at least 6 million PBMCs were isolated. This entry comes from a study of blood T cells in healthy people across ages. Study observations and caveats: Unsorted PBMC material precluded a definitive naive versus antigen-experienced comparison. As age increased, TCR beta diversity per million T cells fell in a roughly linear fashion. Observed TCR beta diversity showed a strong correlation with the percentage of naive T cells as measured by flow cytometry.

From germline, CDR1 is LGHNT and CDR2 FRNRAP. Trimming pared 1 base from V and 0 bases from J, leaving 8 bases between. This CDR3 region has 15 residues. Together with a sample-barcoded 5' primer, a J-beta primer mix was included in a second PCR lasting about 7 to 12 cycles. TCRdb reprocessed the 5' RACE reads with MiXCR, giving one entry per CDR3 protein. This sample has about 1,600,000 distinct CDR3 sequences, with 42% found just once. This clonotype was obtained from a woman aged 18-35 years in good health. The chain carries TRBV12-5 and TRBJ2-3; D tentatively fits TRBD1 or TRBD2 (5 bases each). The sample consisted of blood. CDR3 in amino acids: CASGLGGISTDTQYF. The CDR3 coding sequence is TGTGCTAGTGGTTTGGGGGGGATTAGCACAGATACGCAGTATTTT.